This T cell receptor (beta chain) was recovered during a study of beta chain features in type 1 diabetes. The CDR3 has 15 amino acids. CDR1 is MGHRA and CDR2 is YSYEKL in the germline V gene. With 1 base clipped from V and 5 bases from J, the junction kept 7 bases outside the gene matches. Sequenced material consisted of expressed TCRB transcripts (all of the isolated RNA was reverse transcribed). Profiled with immunoSEQ multiplex PCR; TCRdb holds only in-frame clones, not every one. The sample shows 350,000 to 450,000 clones, roughly 15% of them seen only once. This clone came up a few times. Specimen: naive CD4+ T cells from blood. This receptor was identified in a woman between 18 and 30 years old in good health. This chain uses TRBV4-1 with TRBJ2-5; TRBD2 aligns across 7 bases. CDR3 DNA: TGCGCCAGCAGCCAAGGCTTCGGGGGGTCGGAGACCCAGTACTTC. Translation: CASSQGFGGSETQYF.